The 3 T cell receptor beta chains presented below share a single source sample, sequenced in a study of cytotoxic CD8 clonotypes in ibrutinib-treated CLL. Generated by immunoSEQ multiplex PCR, the TCRdb table keeps only in-frame clones and is missing some. Among about 50,000 clones listed, around 52% were seen once. The sequenced sample was PBMCs, obtained after 24 months of ibrutinib treatment. Source of these receptors: a human donor with chronic lymphocytic leukemia.

The rearrangement links TRBV7-9 to TRBJ1-4; D gene ambiguous. The CDR3 totals 14 residues. The V end lost 5 bases, the J end lost 7 bases, and 14 bases lay between the germline ends. The germline V gene has CDR1 SEHNR and CDR2 FQNEAQ (reference sequence). CDR3 in amino acids: CASSPGAGSEKLFF. The DNA of the CDR3 is TGTGCCAGCAGCCCCGGCGCGGGAAGTGAAAAACTGTTTTTT.

This clone was recorded once. The chain couples TRBV19 to TRBJ2-5; 11 bases are shared with TRBD2. CDR1 and CDR2 (germline): LNHDA, SQIVND (reference sequence). Germline trimming cut 3 bases from V and 0 bases from J; bases unmatched to any gene: 0. The CDR3 is 15 amino acids. The CDR3 is CASSISGGDQETQYF. Written as DNA, the CDR3 is TGTGCCAGTAGTATTAGCGGGGGGGACCAAGAGACCCAGTACTTC. The whole variable domain, filled in from reference TRBV19 and TRBJ2-5, reads DGGITQSPKYLFRKEGQNVTLSCEQNLNHDAMYWYRQDPGQGLRLIYYSQIVNDFQKGDIAEGYSVSREKKESFPLTVTSAQKNPTAFYLCASSISGGDQETQYFGPGTRLLVL.

This clone was detected a few times. The chain carries TRBV19 and TRBJ1-2; the D gene is possibly TRBD1 (6 bases). Germline lookup yields CDR1 LNHDA and CDR2 SQIVND (reference sequence). The CDR3 extends over 15 amino acids. The V end was cut by 5 bases, the J end by 4 bases, with 17 bases between. The CDR3: CASSLQGSRGYGYTF. Written as DNA, the CDR3 is TGTGCCAGTAGTCTACAGGGCTCGCGGGGCTATGGCTACACCTTC.